Listed below are T cell receptor beta chains from one sample, sequenced in a study of somatic mutations in cytotoxic T cells in rheumatoid arthritis. Here immunoSEQ multiplex PCR was the method, and the copy in TCRdb shows in-frame clones only, minus some. The table records about 25,000 clones, under 75% of them present only once. Sequenced input: CD8+ T cells sorted from blood. Receptors originate from a woman younger than 35 in good health. The CDR3 runs from the conserved cysteine through the conserved F or W. Each record gives: J gene, D gene, clone size, V gene, CDR3 protein, CDR3 DNA. The D gene is left open where the match is weak. Size tells how often a clone was seen (once, few, many) or the class of an expanded clone, and some rows leave it out.

j_call: TRBJ2-5; d_call: TRBD1; clone_size: NA; v_call: TRBV7-6; cdr3_aa: CASSLGRTGVPPETQYF; cdr3_nt: TGTGCCAGCAGCTTAGGGAGAACAGGGGTACCACCGGAGACCCAGTACTTC
j_call: TRBJ1-2; d_call: NA; clone_size: NA; v_call: TRBV2; cdr3_aa: CASKGVANYGYTF; cdr3_nt: TGTGCCAGCAAGGGCGTAGCTAACTATGGCTACACCTTC
j_call: TRBJ2-7; d_call: NA; clone_size: NA; v_call: TRBV7-8; cdr3_aa: CASSASRDGSYEQYF; cdr3_nt: TGTGCCAGCAGCGCATCCCGGGACGGATCCTACGAGCAGTACTTC
j_call: TRBJ2-7; d_call: NA; clone_size: once; v_call: TRBV10-3; cdr3_aa: CAISESGTISYEQYF; cdr3_nt: TGTGCCATCAGTGAGTCCGGGACCATCTCCTACGAGCAGTACTTC
j_call: TRBJ2-2; d_call: TRBD2; clone_size: once; v_call: TRBV9; cdr3_aa: CASSVASGTGELFF; cdr3_nt: TGTGCCAGCAGCGTAGCTAGCGGCACCGGGGAGCTGTTTTTT
j_call: TRBJ2-5; d_call: NA; clone_size: NA; v_call: TRBV7-8; cdr3_aa: CASSETWQETQYF; cdr3_nt: TGTGCCAGCAGCGAAACCTGGCAAGAGACCCAGTACTTC
j_call: TRBJ2-7; d_call: NA; clone_size: NA; v_call: TRBV6-4; cdr3_aa: CASNGQNRYF; cdr3_nt: TGTGCCAGCAATGGACAGAATCGGTACTTC
j_call: TRBJ1-5; d_call: NA; clone_size: NA; v_call: TRBV30; cdr3_aa: CAWNDRNQPQHF; cdr3_nt: TGTGCCTGGAATGACAGAAATCAGCCCCAGCATTTT
j_call: TRBJ2-3; d_call: TRBD1; clone_size: NA; v_call: TRBV6-1; cdr3_aa: CASSETPGTVHF; cdr3_nt: TGTGCCAGCAGTGAGACTCCCGGGACAGTGCATTTT
j_call: TRBJ2-1; d_call: NA; clone_size: NA; v_call: TRBV9; cdr3_aa: CASSLGLNDEQFF; cdr3_nt: TGTGCCAGCAGTCTCGGATTGAACGATGAGCAGTTCTTC
j_call: TRBJ2-7; d_call: NA; clone_size: NA; v_call: TRBV11-2; cdr3_aa: CASSFTTAYEQYF; cdr3_nt: TGTGCCAGCAGCTTTACGACAGCCTACGAGCAGTACTTC
j_call: TRBJ2-5; d_call: NA; clone_size: NA; v_call: TRBV27; cdr3_aa: CASRLRETQYF; cdr3_nt: TGTGCCAGCCGGCTGAGGGAGACCCAGTACTTC
j_call: TRBJ2-1; d_call: TRBD2; clone_size: NA; v_call: TRBV7-6; cdr3_aa: CASSPMAGGLTYNEQFF; cdr3_nt: TGTGCCAGCAGCCCGATGGCGGGAGGGCTCACCTACAATGAGCAGTTCTTC
j_call: TRBJ2-3; d_call: NA; clone_size: NA; v_call: TRBV9; cdr3_aa: CASSVWAGTDTQYF; cdr3_nt: TGTGCCAGCAGCGTATGGGCAGGAACAGATACGCAGTATTTT
j_call: TRBJ2-7; d_call: NA; clone_size: NA; v_call: TRBV7-8; cdr3_aa: CASSLVGPHEQYF; cdr3_nt: TGTGCCAGCAGCTTAGTGGGACCGCACGAGCAGTACTTC
j_call: TRBJ1-5; d_call: NA; clone_size: NA; v_call: TRBV5-6; cdr3_aa: CASSLTRDNQPQHF; cdr3_nt: TGTGCCAGCAGCCTCACCCGGGACAATCAGCCCCAGCATTTT
j_call: TRBJ1-3; d_call: NA; clone_size: NA; v_call: TRBV19; cdr3_aa: CASSIPRPRTHSGNTIYF; cdr3_nt: TGTGCCAGTAGTATTCCGAGACCTAGGACACACTCTGGAAACACCATATATTTT
j_call: TRBJ2-1; d_call: TRBD2; clone_size: NA; v_call: TRBV7-6; cdr3_aa: CASSLSGSRDEQFF; cdr3_nt: TGTGCCAGCAGCTTAAGCGGGAGTCGAGATGAGCAGTTCTTC
j_call: TRBJ2-1; d_call: NA; clone_size: NA; v_call: TRBV1; cdr3_aa: CTSSQIPGLKGEQFF; cdr3_nt: TGCACCAGCAGCCAAATCCCGGGACTCAAGGGTGAGCAGTTCTTC
j_call: TRBJ2-3; d_call: NA; clone_size: once; v_call: TRBV6-5; cdr3_aa: CASRDFTDTQYF; cdr3_nt: TGTGCCAGCAGAGACTTCACAGATACGCAGTATTTT
j_call: TRBJ1-2; d_call: NA; clone_size: NA; v_call: TRBV4-2; cdr3_aa: CASSLLGGYTF; cdr3_nt: TGTGCCAGCAGCTTGTTGGGTGGCTACACCTTC
j_call: TRBJ1-1; d_call: NA; clone_size: few; v_call: TRBV4-1; cdr3_aa: CASSQDRGFLPEAFF; cdr3_nt: TGCGCCAGCAGCCAAGATCGCGGGTTTCTCCCTGAAGCTTTCTTT
j_call: TRBJ2-2; d_call: NA; clone_size: NA; v_call: TRBV7-9; cdr3_aa: CASSPTGGGDTGELFF; cdr3_nt: TGTGCCAGCAGCCCTACGGGAGGGGGCGACACCGGGGAGCTGTTTTTT
j_call: TRBJ1-1; d_call: NA; clone_size: NA; v_call: TRBV7-8; cdr3_aa: CASSFRRNTEAFF; cdr3_nt: TGTGCCAGCAGCTTTCGAAGGAACACTGAAGCTTTCTTT
j_call: TRBJ2-2; d_call: TRBD2; clone_size: NA; v_call: TRBV18; cdr3_aa: CASSPAAGHTGELFF; cdr3_nt: TGTGCCAGCTCACCTGCAGCGGGGCACACCGGGGAGCTGTTTTTT
j_call: TRBJ2-7; d_call: TRBD2; clone_size: NA; v_call: TRBV5-6; cdr3_aa: CASSFGTNSYEQYF; cdr3_nt: TGTGCCAGCAGCTTCGGGACTAACTCCTACGAGCAGTACTTC
j_call: TRBJ2-7; d_call: NA; clone_size: once; v_call: TRBV5-1; cdr3_aa: CASSLGSSVSYEQYF; cdr3_nt: TGCGCCAGCAGCTTGGGGTCTAGCGTCTCCTACGAGCAGTACTTC
j_call: TRBJ2-1; d_call: TRBD2; clone_size: NA; v_call: TRBV29-1; cdr3_aa: CSVDWREYYNEQFF; cdr3_nt: TGCAGCGTTGATTGGCGGGAGTACTACAATGAGCAGTTCTTC
j_call: TRBJ1-6; d_call: NA; clone_size: NA; v_call: TRBV11-2; cdr3_aa: CASSFAGGGTYNSPLHF; cdr3_nt: TGTGCCAGCAGCTTCGCCGGTGGGGGCACCTATAATTCACCCCTCCACTTT
j_call: TRBJ2-7; d_call: TRBD2; clone_size: NA; v_call: TRBV11-3; cdr3_aa: CASSLGELAGDPRPFYEQYF; cdr3_nt: TGTGCCAGCAGCTTAGGGGAACTAGCGGGGGACCCGAGGCCCTTCTACGAGCAGTACTTC
j_call: TRBJ2-3; d_call: NA; clone_size: NA; v_call: TRBV19; cdr3_aa: CASSIVGIDTQYF; cdr3_nt: TGTGCCAGTAGTATAGTTGGGATAGATACGCAGTATTTT
j_call: TRBJ2-5; d_call: NA; clone_size: NA; v_call: TRBV20-1; cdr3_aa: CSAAVQETQYF; cdr3_nt: TGCAGTGCAGCTGTTCAAGAGACCCAGTACTTC
j_call: TRBJ1-5; d_call: NA; clone_size: once; v_call: TRBV19; cdr3_aa: CASSIVPGSNQPQHF; cdr3_nt: TGTGCCAGTAGTATAGTACCAGGGAGCAATCAGCCCCAGCATTTT
j_call: TRBJ2-5; d_call: TRBD1; clone_size: NA; v_call: TRBV27; cdr3_aa: CASSPDDRGGETQYF; cdr3_nt: TGTGCCAGCAGTCCCGACGACAGGGGTGGAGAGACCCAGTACTTC
j_call: TRBJ1-1; d_call: NA; clone_size: NA; v_call: TRBV5-1; cdr3_aa: CASSLYGNPEAFF; cdr3_nt: TGCGCCAGCAGCTTGTATGGGAACCCTGAAGCTTTCTTT
j_call: TRBJ1-1; d_call: NA; clone_size: few; v_call: TRBV7-9; cdr3_aa: CASSLAAEAFF; cdr3_nt: TGTGCCAGCAGCTTAGCCGCTGAAGCTTTCTTT
j_call: TRBJ2-2; d_call: NA; clone_size: NA; v_call: TRBV15; cdr3_aa: CATSPGAGGTGELFF; cdr3_nt: TGTGCCACCAGCCCTGGGGCGGGTGGCACCGGGGAGCTGTTTTTT
j_call: TRBJ1-1; d_call: TRBD1; clone_size: NA; v_call: TRBV29-1; cdr3_aa: CSFLTGRTEAFF; cdr3_nt: TGCAGCTTCTTGACAGGGAGGACTGAAGCTTTCTTT
j_call: TRBJ2-2; d_call: NA; clone_size: NA; v_call: TRBV9; cdr3_aa: CASSVEMNTGELFF; cdr3_nt: TGTGCCAGCAGCGTAGAGATGAACACCGGGGAGCTGTTTTTT
j_call: TRBJ2-3; d_call: TRBD2; clone_size: NA; v_call: TRBV27; cdr3_aa: CASSFGTSGTTDTQYF; cdr3_nt: TGTGCCAGCAGTTTTGGGACTAGCGGGACCACAGATACGCAGTATTTT
j_call: TRBJ2-1; d_call: TRBD1; clone_size: NA; v_call: TRBV7-9; cdr3_aa: CASSLQGAYNEQFF; cdr3_nt: TGTGCCAGCAGCTTACAGGGGGCCTACAATGAGCAGTTCTTC
j_call: TRBJ1-1; d_call: NA; clone_size: NA; v_call: TRBV28; cdr3_aa: CASSFSVVNTEAFF; cdr3_nt: TGTGCCAGCAGTTTTTCGGTTGTGAACACTGAAGCTTTCTTT
j_call: TRBJ1-1; d_call: TRBD1; clone_size: NA; v_call: TRBV5-6; cdr3_aa: CASKAVTGRPEAFF; cdr3_nt: TGTGCCAGCAAGGCTGTGACAGGGAGGCCTGAAGCTTTCTTT
j_call: TRBJ1-2; d_call: TRBD1; clone_size: NA; v_call: TRBV27; cdr3_aa: CASSSSERQGFEGYTF; cdr3_nt: TGTGCCAGCAGTTCCTCCGAGAGACAGGGTTTTGAAGGCTACACCTTC
j_call: TRBJ2-3; d_call: TRBD2; clone_size: NA; v_call: TRBV9; cdr3_aa: CASSVDSGGQDTQYF; cdr3_nt: TGTGCCAGCAGCGTTGATTCGGGAGGGCAAGATACGCAGTATTTT
j_call: TRBJ2-2; d_call: TRBD2; clone_size: NA; v_call: TRBV4-1; cdr3_aa: CASSQDFIRGRGNTGELFF; cdr3_nt: TGCGCCAGCAGCCAAGATTTTATAAGAGGGAGGGGAAACACCGGGGAGCTGTTTTTT
j_call: TRBJ2-7; d_call: NA; clone_size: NA; v_call: TRBV27; cdr3_aa: CASRDSYEQYF; cdr3_nt: TGTGCCAGCCGGGACTCCTACGAGCAGTACTTC
j_call: TRBJ1-2; d_call: NA; clone_size: NA; v_call: TRBV7-9; cdr3_aa: CASSASTDYGYTF; cdr3_nt: TGTGCCAGCAGCGCAAGCACGGATTATGGCTACACCTTC
j_call: TRBJ1-3; d_call: NA; clone_size: NA; v_call: TRBV13; cdr3_aa: CASSPGVPGNTIYF; cdr3_nt: TGTGCCAGCAGCCCAGGGGTCCCTGGAAACACCATATATTTT
j_call: TRBJ2-4; d_call: NA; clone_size: once; v_call: TRBV7-9; cdr3_aa: CASSLFSGTDSDIQYF; cdr3_nt: TGTGCCAGCAGCCTCTTCTCCGGGACGGACTCGGACATTCAGTACTTC
j_call: TRBJ1-1; d_call: NA; clone_size: NA; v_call: TRBV6-5; cdr3_aa: CASLLNTEAFF; cdr3_nt: TGTGCCAGCCTATTGAACACTGAAGCTTTCTTT
j_call: TRBJ1-4; d_call: NA; clone_size: NA; v_call: TRBV6-1; cdr3_aa: CASRVTETNEKLFF; cdr3_nt: TGTGCCAGCAGGGTAACCGAGACGAATGAAAAACTGTTTTTT
j_call: TRBJ1-4; d_call: TRBD1; clone_size: NA; v_call: TRBV5-4; cdr3_aa: CASSRRAGQEVEKLFF; cdr3_nt: TGTGCCAGCAGCCGACGAGCGGGACAGGAGGTCGAAAAACTGTTTTTT
j_call: TRBJ2-2; d_call: NA; clone_size: once; v_call: TRBV15; cdr3_aa: CATSRVEIGELFF; cdr3_nt: TGTGCCACCAGCAGAGTCGAGATCGGGGAGCTGTTTTTT
j_call: TRBJ1-1; d_call: NA; clone_size: NA; v_call: TRBV28; cdr3_aa: CASSLGTGTEAFF; cdr3_nt: TGTGCCAGCAGTTTAGGTACGGGCACTGAAGCTTTCTTT